These T cell receptor beta chains were read from a single sample in a study of blood T cell repertoires in COVID-19. Generated by immunoSEQ multiplex PCR, the TCRdb table keeps only in-frame clones and is missing some. Among around 140,000 clones listed, approximately 90% were seen once. The sample was peripheral blood. These receptors came from a man in his 60s with active or convalescent COVID-19. Each CDR3 is given with its conserved first and last residue. D genes are given only for firm matches. Expanded clones get a size class; other rows say once, few or many, or leave the size out.

TRBJ1-5 | TRBD1 | TRBV19 | NA | CASSISRGLNQPQHF | TGTGCCAGTAGTATAAGCAGGGGGTTGAATCAGCCCCAGCATTTT
TRBJ2-1 | NA | TRBV20-1 | NA | CSARREDEQFF | TGCAGTGCTAGACGAGAGGATGAGCAGTTCTTC
TRBJ2-7 | NA | TRBV4-2 | NA | CASSPQQQNEYEQYF | TGTGCCAGCAGCCCACAACAGCAAAACGAGTACGAGCAGTACTTC
TRBJ1-2 | NA | TRBV6-1 | once | CASSEYENGGYTF | TGTGCCAGCAGTGAATATGAAAACGGGGGCTACACCTTC
TRBJ2-7 | NA | TRBV5-1 | NA | CASSYEGLTYEQYF | TGCGCCAGCAGCTATGAGGGACTGACCTACGAGCAGTACTTC
TRBJ2-7 | NA | TRBV5-1 | NA | CASSLGTESYEQYF | TGCGCCAGCAGCTTAGGGACTGAGTCCTACGAGCAGTACTTC
TRBJ1-2 | NA | TRBV9 | NA | CASSLDPTGGGPSF | TGTGCCAGCAGCCTGGACCCTACGGGGGGGGGTCCCTCCTTC
TRBJ1-2 | NA | TRBV6-5 | NA | CASTKGATNYGYTF | TGTGCCAGCACGAAAGGGGCCACTAACTATGGCTACACCTTC
TRBJ2-5 | TRBD2 | TRBV4-3 | NA | CASSQDTTSGGRGETQYF | TGCGCCAGCAGCCAAGATACGACTAGCGGGGGCCGGGGGGAGACCCAGTACTTC
TRBJ2-2 | TRBD2 | TRBV28 | NA | CASHPGGGNTGELFF | TGTGCCAGCCACCCGGGAGGGGGTAACACCGGGGAGCTGTTTTTT
TRBJ2-3 | NA | TRBV6-1 | once | CASSEVRGDTQYF | TGTGCCAGCAGTGAGGTTCGGGGAGATACGCAGTATTTT
TRBJ2-2 | NA | TRBV18 | NA | CASSLGIRENTGELFF | TGTGCCAGCTCACTAGGGATCAGGGAGAACACCGGGGAGCTGTTTTTT
TRBJ2-5 | TRBD2 | TRBV5-1 | few | CASSSGWGGQETQYF | TGCGCCAGCAGCTCCGGGTGGGGGGGGCAAGAGACCCAGTACTTC
TRBJ2-1 | TRBD2 | TRBV3-1/TRBV3-2 | NA | CASSRLAVDNVGEQFF | TGTGCCAGCAGCCGACTAGCGGTCGACAATGTGGGTGAGCAGTTCTTC
TRBJ2-7 | TRBD2 | TRBV9 | NA | CASSGTSISAQYF | TGTGCCAGCAGCGGGACTAGCATCTCTGCGCAGTACTTC
TRBJ2-1 | NA | TRBV30 | once | CAYRKGYSYNEQFF | TGTGCCTACAGGAAAGGATACTCCTACAATGAGCAGTTCTTC
TRBJ1-1 | TRBD1 | TRBV2 | NA | CASSSTGRTEAFF | TGTGCCAGCAGTTCGACAGGGCGAACTGAAGCTTTCTTT
TRBJ1-2 | TRBD1 | TRBV29-1 | NA | CSDSTGASNYGYTF | TGCAGCGACTCGACAGGGGCGTCTAACTATGGCTACACCTTC
TRBJ2-7 | TRBD1 | TRBV4-1 | NA | CASSQVDRASNEQYF | TGCGCCAGCAGCCAAGTCGACAGGGCTAGTAACGAGCAGTACTTC
TRBJ2-7 | NA | TRBV11-2 | NA | CASSTPWGTSHEQYF | TGTGCCAGCAGCACGCCTTGGGGGACATCCCACGAGCAGTACTTC
TRBJ2-2 | NA | TRBV24-1 | NA | CATSDLQGSELFF | TGTGCCACCAGTGATTTGCAGGGATCCGAGCTGTTTTTT
TRBJ1-1 | NA | TRBV19 | NA | CASTLEAGWDTEAFF | TGTGCCAGTACCCTAGAGGCAGGGTGGGACACTGAAGCTTTCTTT
TRBJ2-1 | TRBD2 | TRBV30 | NA | CAWSKGLDYEQFF | TGTGCCTGGAGTAAGGGACTAGACTATGAGCAGTTCTTC
TRBJ1-3 | NA | TRBV7-2 | NA | CASSPDRRNTIYF | TGTGCCAGCAGCCCTGACAGAAGGAACACCATATATTTT
TRBJ1-2 | NA | TRBV12-3/TRBV12-4 | NA | CASRPQGLDGYTF | TGTGCCAGCAGACCCCAGGGGTTGGATGGCTACACCTTC
TRBJ1-2 | NA | TRBV19 | NA | CASKKGKDYGYTF | TGTGCCAGTAAAAAGGGGAAAGACTATGGCTACACCTTC
TRBJ2-5 | TRBD2 | TRBV4-2 | NA | CASSGGTSGVRETQYF | TGTGCCAGCAGCGGCGGGACTAGCGGGGTTCGTGAGACCCAGTACTTC
TRBJ1-4 | NA | TRBV7-2 | NA | CASSPSFGEKLFF | TGTGCCAGCAGCCCCTCCTTCGGTGAAAAACTGTTTTTT
TRBJ2-3 | NA | TRBV7-2 | NA | CASSLNEAADTQYF | TGTGCCAGCAGCCTGAATGAGGCAGCAGATACGCAGTATTTT